Included here is one TCR beta chain sequence, with context. The record originates from a study of technical replicates of blood from a few donors. TCRdb's table, derived via immunoSEQ multiplex PCR, lists solely in-frame clones and lacks some. Here the sample spans approximately 87,000 clones, 94% being singletons. V dropped 4 bases and J dropped 3 bases, with 19 bases sitting between them. The CDR3 is made up of 16 amino acids. Germline-derived CDR1 and CDR2 are SGHNT and YYREEE (reference sequence). The sequenced sample consisted of T cells isolated from PBMCs. This receptor was obtained from a human donor in good health. The rearrangement links TRBV5-4 to TRBJ1-1; the D gene is possibly TRBD1 (5 bases). In nucleotides, the CDR3 is TGTGCCAGCAGCCCCGGACCGCCTGGAGGGGACACTGAAGCTTTCTTT. Protein product: CASSPGPPGGDTEAFF.